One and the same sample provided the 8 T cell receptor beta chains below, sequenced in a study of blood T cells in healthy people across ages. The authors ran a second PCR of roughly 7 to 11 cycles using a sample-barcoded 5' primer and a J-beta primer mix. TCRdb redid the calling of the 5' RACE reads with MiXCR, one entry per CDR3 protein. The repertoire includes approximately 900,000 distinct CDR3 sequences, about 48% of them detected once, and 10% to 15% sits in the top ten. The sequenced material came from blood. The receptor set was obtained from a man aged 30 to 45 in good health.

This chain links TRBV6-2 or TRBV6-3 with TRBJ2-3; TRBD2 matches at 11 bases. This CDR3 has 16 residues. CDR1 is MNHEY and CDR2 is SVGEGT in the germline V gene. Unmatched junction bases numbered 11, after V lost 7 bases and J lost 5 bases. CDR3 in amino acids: CASTAGLAGGRDTQYF. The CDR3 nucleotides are TGTGCCAGCACCGCTGGGCTAGCGGGGGGTAGAGATACGCAGTATTTT.

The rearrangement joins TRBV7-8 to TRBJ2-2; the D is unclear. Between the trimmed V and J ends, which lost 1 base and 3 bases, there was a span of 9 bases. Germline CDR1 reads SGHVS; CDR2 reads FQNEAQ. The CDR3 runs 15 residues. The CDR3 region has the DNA TGTGCCAGCAGCTTAGTTTCAGAGCACACCGGGGAGCTGTTTTTT. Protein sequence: CASSLVSEHTGELFF.

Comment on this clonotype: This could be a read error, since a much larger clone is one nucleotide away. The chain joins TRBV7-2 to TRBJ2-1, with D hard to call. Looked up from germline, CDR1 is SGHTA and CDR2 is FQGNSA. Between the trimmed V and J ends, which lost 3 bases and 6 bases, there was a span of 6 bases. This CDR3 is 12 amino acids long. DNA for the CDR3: TGTACCAGCAGCTTTCTTAGCAATGAGCAGTTCTTC. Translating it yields CTSSFLSNEQFF.

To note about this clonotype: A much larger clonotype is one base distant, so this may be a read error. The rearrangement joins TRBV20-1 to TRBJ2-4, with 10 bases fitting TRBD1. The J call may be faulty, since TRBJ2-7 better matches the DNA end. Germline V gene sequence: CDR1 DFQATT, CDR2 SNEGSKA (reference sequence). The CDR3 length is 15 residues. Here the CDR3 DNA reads TGCAGTGCTTACTCTTCGGGACAGGGGAGTGACGAGCAGTACTTC. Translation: CSAYSSGQGSDEQYF.

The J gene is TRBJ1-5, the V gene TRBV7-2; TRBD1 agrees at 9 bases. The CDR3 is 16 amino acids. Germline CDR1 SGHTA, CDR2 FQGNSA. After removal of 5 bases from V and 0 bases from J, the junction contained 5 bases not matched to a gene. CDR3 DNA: TGTGCCAGCAGCACAAGACAGGGGGTTAGCAATCAGCCCCAGCATTTT. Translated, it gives CASSTRQGVSNQPQHF.

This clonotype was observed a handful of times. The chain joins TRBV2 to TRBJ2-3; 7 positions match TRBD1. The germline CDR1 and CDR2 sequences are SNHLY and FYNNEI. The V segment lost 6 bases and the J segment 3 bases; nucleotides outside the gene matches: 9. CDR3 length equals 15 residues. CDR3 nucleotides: TGTGCCAGCAGGGATGGCAGGGGGAATACAGATACGCAGTATTTT. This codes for CASRDGRGNTDTQYF.

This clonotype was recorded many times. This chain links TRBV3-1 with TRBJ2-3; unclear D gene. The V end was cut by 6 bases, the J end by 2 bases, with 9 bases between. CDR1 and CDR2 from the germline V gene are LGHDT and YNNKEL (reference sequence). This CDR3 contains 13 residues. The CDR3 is CASSPPNTDTQYF. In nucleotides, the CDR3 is TGTGCCAGCAGTCCCCCCAACACAGATACGCAGTATTTT.

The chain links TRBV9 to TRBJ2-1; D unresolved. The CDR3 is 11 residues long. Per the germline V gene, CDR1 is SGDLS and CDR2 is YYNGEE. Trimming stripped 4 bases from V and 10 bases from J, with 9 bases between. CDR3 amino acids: CASSRPSEQFF. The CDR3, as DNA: TGTGCCAGCAGCCGTCCGAGCGAGCAGTTCTTC. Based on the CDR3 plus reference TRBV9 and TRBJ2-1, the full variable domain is DSGVTQTPKHLITATGQRVTLRCSPRSGDLSVYWYQQSLDQGLQFLIQYYNGEERAKGNILERFSAQQFPDLHSELNLSSLELGDSALYFCASSRPSEQFFGPGTRLTVL.